This TCR beta chain stems from a study of cytomegalovirus exposure and HLA in healthy donors. V lost 6 bases and J lost 5, with 16 bases in between. The CDR3 is 14 residues long. Germline-derived CDR1 and CDR2 are KGHSH and LQKENI. The data were produced by immunoSEQ multiplex PCR, yet TCRdb's version contains in-frame clones alone and is incomplete. This table has 250,000 to 400,000 clones, roughly 90% appearing once. Sequenced sample: PBMCs. The receptor was isolated from a woman in her 30s in good health and CMV-seropositive. The chain recombines TRBV18 with TRBJ2-5; D gene uncertain. The CDR3 loop is CASSQARLRETQYF. The CDR3 nucleotides read TGTGCCAGCTCTCAAGCCCGCCTCCGCGAGACCCAGTACTTC. The variable domain in full, with the rest retrieved from reference TRBV18 and TRBJ2-5, is NAGVMQNPRHLVRRRGQEARLRCSPMKGHSHVYWYRQLPEEGLKFMVYLQKENIIDESGMPKERFSAEFPKEGPSILRIQQVVRGDSAAYFCASSQARLRETQYFGPGTRLLVL.